This is a list of T cell receptor beta chains from one sample in a study of early T cells in non-severe SARS-CoV-2 infection. In TCRdb, the 5' RACE reads were re-called with MiXCR into one record per CDR3 protein. The sample includes about 58,000 distinct CDR3 sequences, 9.5% to 15% seen only once; the top ten take 9.5% to 10%. The sequenced sample consisted of whole blood. The receptors were sampled from an adult who was a healthcare worker with PCR-confirmed SARS-CoV-2 infection or an uninfected control (not recorded which). The CDR3 runs from the conserved cysteine through the conserved F or W. The order of the fields is J gene, clone size, V gene, CDR3 length, D gene, CDR3 DNA, CDR3 protein. D genes are given only for firm matches. Clone sizes are given selectively: once, few, many, or a class where the clone is expanded.

J: TRBJ2-7; size: -; V: TRBV20-1; length: 13; D: -; DNA: TGCAGTGCTAGAGGGCAGCTTCCATACGAGCAGTACTTC; CDR3: CSARGQLPYEQYF
J: TRBJ2-7; size: -; V: TRBV4-2; length: 14; D: -; DNA: TGTGCCAGCAGCCAAGTAGGGAGCTACGTAGAGCAGTACTTC; CDR3: CASSQVGSYVEQYF
J: TRBJ2-7; size: -; V: TRBV25-1; length: 13; D: -; DNA: TGTGCCAGCACTCAAGAGGGGACCTACGAGCAGTACTTC; CDR3: CASTQEGTYEQYF
J: TRBJ1-1; size: -; V: TRBV3-1; length: 12; D: -; DNA: TGTGCCAGCAGTCCGGGAAGGACTGAAGCTTTCTTT; CDR3: CASSPGRTEAFF
J: TRBJ2-1; size: many; V: TRBV28; length: 20; D: TRBD2; DNA: TGTGCCAGCAGTTTGGTGCAGGCTAGCGGGGGGATAAGCTCCTACAATGAGCAGTTCTTC; CDR3: CASSLVQASGGISSYNEQFF
J: TRBJ1-4; size: many; V: TRBV12-3/TRBV12-4; length: 14; D: -; DNA: TGTGCCAGCAGTTCCGATGGGGTTAATGAAAAACTGTTTTTT; CDR3: CASSSDGVNEKLFF
J: TRBJ1-4; size: -; V: TRBV18; length: 15; D: TRBD1; DNA: TGTGCCAGCTCACCGACGACAGGGCTTGAGGAAAAACTGTTTTTT; CDR3: CASSPTTGLEEKLFF
J: TRBJ2-1; size: few; V: TRBV11-2; length: 15; D: TRBD2; DNA: TGTGCCAGCAGCGCCGGGACTAACTCCTACAATGAGCAGTTCTTC; CDR3: CASSAGTNSYNEQFF
J: TRBJ2-2; size: -; V: TRBV11-2; length: 13; D: -; DNA: TGTGCCAGCAGCTTAGGGGTCCCCGGGGAGCTGTTTTTT; CDR3: CASSLGVPGELFF
J: TRBJ1-2; size: few; V: TRBV7-9; length: 12; D: TRBD1; DNA: TGTGCCAGCAGCTTGGACAGGGAGCGCTACACCTTC; CDR3: CASSLDRERYTF
J: TRBJ2-2; size: many; V: TRBV4-1; length: 15; D: -; DNA: TGCGCCAGCAGCCAGCGACGTACGAACACCGGGGAGCTGTTTTTT; CDR3: CASSQRRTNTGELFF
J: TRBJ1-1; size: few; V: TRBV29-1; length: 11; D: -; DNA: TGCAGCGTTGAAGAGAACACTGAAGCTTTCTTT; CDR3: CSVEENTEAFF
J: TRBJ2-3; size: -; V: TRBV30; length: 14; D: TRBD1; DNA: TGTGCCTGGAGTGTACTGGGGACAGCAGATACGCAGTATTTT; CDR3: CAWSVLGTADTQYF
J: TRBJ2-7; size: -; V: TRBV20-1; length: 16; D: TRBD2; DNA: TGCAGTGCTAGAACCCGGACTAGCGGCGCCACCTACGAGCAGTACTTC; CDR3: CSARTRTSGATYEQYF
J: TRBJ2-3; size: few; V: TRBV20-1; length: 16; D: TRBD1; DNA: TGCAGTGCTAGAGATCGGGGACAGGGGATCACAGATACGCAGTATTTT; CDR3: CSARDRGQGITDTQYF
J: TRBJ2-7; size: few; V: TRBV27; length: 16; D: -; DNA: TGTGCCAGCACCCCTCTTGCGGGGATGGTCTCGGGCGAGCAGTACTTC; CDR3: CASTPLAGMVSGEQYF
J: TRBJ2-7; size: few; V: TRBV19; length: 16; D: TRBD2; DNA: TGTGCCAGTAGCAGACTAGCGGGAGGGTCCTCCTACGAGCAGTACTTC; CDR3: CASSRLAGGSSYEQYF
J: TRBJ2-3; size: once; V: TRBV20-1; length: 15; D: -; DNA: TGCAGTGCCTCTCCCGTGCGGGGACCCACAGATACGCAGTATTTT; CDR3: CSASPVRGPTDTQYF
J: TRBJ2-5; size: -; V: TRBV29-1; length: 12; D: TRBD1; DNA: TGCAGCGTTGGGGGACAGCAAGAGACCCAGTACTTC; CDR3: CSVGGQQETQYF
J: TRBJ2-2; size: few; V: TRBV7-3; length: 19; D: TRBD2; DNA: TGTGCCAGCAGCTTAAATAGGCTAGCGGGGGTACGCGGCCCCCGGGAGCTGTTTTTT; CDR3: CASSLNRLAGVRGPRELFF
J: TRBJ2-1; size: -; V: TRBV20-1; length: 16; D: -; DNA: TGCAGTGCTAGAGGTGGGGGACAATACTCCTACAATGAGCAGTTCTTC; CDR3: CSARGGGQYSYNEQFF
J: TRBJ1-5; size: many; V: TRBV20-1; length: 15; D: -; DNA: TGCAGTGCTAGGACCCGGGGACCGCCCAATCAGCCCCAGCATTTT; CDR3: CSARTRGPPNQPQHF
J: TRBJ2-2; size: many; V: TRBV6-2/TRBV6-3; length: 15; D: -; DNA: TGTGCCAGCAGTTACCCGGCTCGGGACACCGGGGAGCTGTTTTTT; CDR3: CASSYPARDTGELFF
J: TRBJ2-1; size: few; V: TRBV29-1; length: 12; D: -; DNA: TGCAGCGTTGAAAAGAAATACAATGAGCAGTTCTTC; CDR3: CSVEKKYNEQFF
J: TRBJ1-2; size: -; V: TRBV5-4; length: 12; D: -; DNA: TGTGCCAGCAGCTCGACCGATTATGGCTACACCTTC; CDR3: CASSSTDYGYTF
J: TRBJ1-2; size: many; V: TRBV29-1; length: 11; D: TRBD1; DNA: TGCAGCGTGCGGGACAGCTATGGCTACACCTTC; CDR3: CSVRDSYGYTF
J: TRBJ1-1; size: few; V: TRBV3-1; length: 14; D: -; DNA: TGTGCCAGCAGCCAGGTGGGCTGGCGGGAGAAAGCTTTCTTT; CDR3: CASSQVGWREKAFF
J: TRBJ1-6; size: many; V: TRBV6-5; length: 16; D: TRBD1; DNA: TGTGCCAGCAGTGCCGGGACAGTCTCCTATAATTCACCCCTCCACTTT; CDR3: CASSAGTVSYNSPLHF
J: TRBJ1-2; size: -; V: TRBV7-9; length: 13; D: TRBD1; DNA: TGTGCCAGCAGCGTACAGGGGGCGGCTGGCTACACCTTC; CDR3: CASSVQGAAGYTF
J: TRBJ2-2; size: -; V: TRBV2; length: 14; D: -; DNA: TGTGCCAGCAAGGGACAAACGAACACCGGGGAGCTGTTTTTT; CDR3: CASKGQTNTGELFF
J: TRBJ1-4; size: many; V: TRBV20-1; length: 15; D: -; DNA: TGCAGTGCTAGAACCCCTAGAGGGTCTGGGGAAAAACTGTTTTTT; CDR3: CSARTPRGSGEKLFF
J: TRBJ2-2; size: many; V: TRBV3-1; length: 13; D: -; DNA: TGTGCCAGCAGCCAACTCGTCTCCGGGGAGCTGTTTTTT; CDR3: CASSQLVSGELFF
J: TRBJ1-1; size: -; V: TRBV20-1; length: 14; D: -; DNA: TGCAGTGCTAGACACGGGACGGGGGGAACTGAAGCTTTCTTT; CDR3: CSARHGTGGTEAFF
J: TRBJ2-3; size: -; V: TRBV19; length: 14; D: TRBD2; DNA: TGTGCCAGCGGGACTAGCGGGAGAGCAGATACGCAGTATTTT; CDR3: CASGTSGRADTQYF
J: TRBJ2-1; size: many; V: TRBV20-1; length: 15; D: TRBD1; DNA: TGCAGTGCACTGAGGGGGCCGAGCTCCTACAATGAGCAGTTCTTC; CDR3: CSALRGPSSYNEQFF
J: TRBJ1-2; size: few; V: TRBV12-3/TRBV12-4; length: 15; D: -; DNA: TGTGCCAGCAGTTTATCCCCGGGCAGACTTCATGGCTACACCTTC; CDR3: CASSLSPGRLHGYTF
J: TRBJ1-1; size: many; V: TRBV20-1; length: 15; D: -; DNA: TGCAGTGCTAGAGATTGGGCCAGGGGTAACACTGAAGCTTTCTTT; CDR3: CSARDWARGNTEAFF
J: TRBJ1-5; size: -; V: TRBV7-9; length: 17; D: -; DNA: TGTGCCAGCAGCTTAGAAGGAAGACGGGGTAGCAATCAGCCCCAGCATTTT; CDR3: CASSLEGRRGSNQPQHF
J: TRBJ1-2; size: -; V: TRBV12-3/TRBV12-4; length: 13; D: -; DNA: TGTGCCAGCAGTTTAGGGACAGTCTATGGCTACACCTTC; CDR3: CASSLGTVYGYTF